The rows below give T cell receptor beta chains drawn from one sample of a study of blood T cell repertoires in COVID-19. Sequencing used immunoSEQ multiplex PCR; TCRdb keeps in-frame clones, though not all of them. The data contain 200,000 to 250,000 clones, 87% of them singletons. Sequencing used PBMCs or T cells enriched from blood (not recorded which). The receptors originated from a man aged 18 to 30 with acute COVID-19. Each CDR3 is given with its conserved first and last residue. Each record gives: CDR3 length, J gene, V gene, clone size, D gene, CDR3 protein, CDR3 DNA. The D gene is left open where the match is weak. Clone sizes are given selectively: once, few, many, or a class where the clone is expanded.

17 | TRBJ2-3 | TRBV29-1 | . | . | CSVERGFVLAGTDTQYF | TGCAGCGTTGAAAGGGGTTTTGTGTTAGCGGGCACAGATACGCAGTATTTT
15 | TRBJ2-1 | TRBV30 | . | TRBD2 | CAWRELAGALYEQFF | TGTGCCTGGAGGGAGCTAGCGGGAGCTCTGTATGAGCAGTTCTTC
16 | TRBJ1-5 | TRBV4-1 | few | TRBD1 | CASSQDWTGGEQPQHF | TGCGCCAGCAGCCAAGATTGGACAGGGGGCGAGCAGCCCCAGCATTTT
13 | TRBJ1-5 | TRBV29-1 | . | TRBD1 | CSVGDRRNQPQHF | TGCAGCGTTGGGGACAGGAGAAATCAGCCCCAGCATTTT
13 | TRBJ2-1 | TRBV19 | . | . | CASTSGPYNEQFF | TGTGCCAGTACCTCTGGGCCCTACAATGAGCAGTTCTTC
14 | TRBJ2-1 | TRBV6-5 | . | TRBD2 | CASSLSGSLDEQFF | TGTGCCAGCAGTTTGAGCGGGAGTTTGGATGAGCAGTTCTTC
13 | TRBJ2-1 | TRBV7-9 | . | . | CASSSKYENEQFF | TGTGCCAGCAGCTCCAAATACGAGAATGAGCAGTTCTTC
17 | TRBJ1-2 | TRBV5-1 | . | TRBD1 | CASSLEGQGILAYGYTF | TGCGCCAGCAGCTTGGAGGGACAGGGGATATTAGCCTATGGCTACACCTTC
14 | TRBJ2-5 | TRBV11-3 | . | . | CASSFNRKGQTQYF | TGTGCCAGCAGCTTCAACAGGAAGGGGCAGACCCAGTACTTC
15 | TRBJ1-4 | TRBV11-2 | . | TRBD1 | CASSLQGATNEKLFF | TGTGCCAGCAGCTTGCAGGGGGCAACTAATGAAAAACTGTTTTTT
16 | TRBJ2-2 | TRBV7-2 | . | TRBD2 | CASSLRLAGDTGELFF | TGTGCCAGCAGCCTGAGACTAGCGGGAGACACCGGGGAGCTGTTTTTT
17 | TRBJ2-7 | TRBV7-2 | . | . | CASSLDRSDFSSYEQYF | TGTGCCAGCAGCTTAGACCGCAGTGATTTCAGCTCCTACGAGCAGTACTTC
13 | TRBJ1-4 | TRBV9 | . | . | CASSSDVREKLFF | TGTGCCAGCAGCTCCGACGTGCGGGAAAAACTGTTTTTT
18 | TRBJ2-1 | TRBV4-3 | . | TRBD2 | CASSQGLAGGSFYNEQFF | TGCGCCAGCAGCCAGGGACTAGCGGGAGGGTCATTCTACAATGAGCAGTTCTTC
14 | TRBJ2-7 | TRBV28 | . | TRBD2 | CASNTAGGPYEQYF | TGTGCCAGCAACACAGCGGGAGGGCCTTACGAGCAGTACTTC
15 | TRBJ2-2 | TRBV7-9 | . | TRBD2 | CASSSGLAYRRELFF | TGTGCCAGCAGCTCGGGACTAGCTTATCGCAGGGAGCTGTTTTTT
18 | TRBJ2-2 | TRBV7-8 | . | TRBD2 | CASSPPRRLAGKDGELFF | TGTGCCAGCAGCCCCCCGCGACGTCTAGCGGGAAAGGACGGGGAGCTGTTTTTT
13 | TRBJ1-2 | TRBV29-1 | few | TRBD1 | CSVQGGISYGYTF | TGCAGCGTTCAAGGGGGCATTTCGTATGGCTACACCTTC
15 | TRBJ1-2 | TRBV6-4 | . | . | CASSASTGYYYGYTF | TGTGCCAGCAGTGCCTCGACAGGCTACTACTATGGCTACACCTTC
15 | TRBJ2-3 | TRBV19 | once | TRBD2 | CASRAREGNTDTQYF | TGTGCCAGTAGGGCGCGGGAGGGCAACACAGATACGCAGTATTTT
14 | TRBJ2-5 | TRBV18 | . | . | CASSPAQRKETQYF | TGTGCCAGCTCCCCAGCCCAGCGGAAAGAGACCCAGTACTTC
16 | TRBJ1-1 | TRBV4-1 | . | . | CASSHGPQSGGTEAFF | TGCGCCAGCAGCCATGGCCCCCAATCTGGAGGAACTGAAGCTTTCTTT
15 | TRBJ1-4 | TRBV28 | . | TRBD1 | CASSYPGQGLEKLFF | TGTGCCAGCAGTTATCCGGGACAGGGTCTCGAAAAACTGTTTTTT
15 | TRBJ1-1 | TRBV9 | once | TRBD1 | CASSADRAMNTEAFF | TGTGCCAGCAGCGCCGACAGGGCCATGAACACTGAAGCTTTCTTT
13 | TRBJ2-1 | TRBV19 | once | TRBD2 | CASSISGYNEQFF | TGTGCCAGTAGTATTAGCGGGTACAATGAGCAGTTCTTC
15 | TRBJ1-3 | TRBV6-1 | . | . | CASSERGDSGNTIYF | TGTGCCAGCAGTGAACGGGGAGACTCTGGAAACACCATATATTTT
18 | TRBJ1-6 | TRBV7-9 | . | TRBD1 | CASSPGTGLLQRDSPLHF | TGTGCCAGCAGCCCCGGGACAGGGCTTCTCCAGAGAGATTCACCCCTCCACTTT
16 | TRBJ2-2 | TRBV27 | . | . | CASSDRTKPGTGELFF | TGTGCCAGCAGTGATCGCACTAAGCCGGGCACCGGGGAGCTGTTTTTT
18 | TRBJ2-1 | TRBV24-1 | . | TRBD2 | CATRPPGTSGSSYNEQFF | TGTGCCACCAGACCCCCCGGGACTAGCGGGAGTTCCTACAATGAGCAGTTCTTC
15 | TRBJ1-1 | TRBV6-5 | . | . | CASSTQGLIGTEAFF | TGTGCCAGCAGTACACAAGGATTGATCGGGACTGAAGCTTTCTTT
13 | TRBJ1-4 | TRBV7-6 | . | . | CASSLAANEKLFF | TGTGCCAGCAGCTTGGCAGCTAATGAAAAACTGTTTTTT